This T cell receptor (beta chain) was sequenced for a study of blood T cell repertoires in COVID-19. Study information: Both acute and convalescent COVID-19 samples were obtained from the United States, Italy and Spain. T cells, B-cell-depleted T cells, or PBMCs provided the cDNA or gDNA that served as material.

V lost 7 bases and J lost 4; bases outside the gene matches: 5. CDR3 length equals 14 residues. Germline V gene sequence: CDR1 SNHLY, CDR2 FYNNEI. Measured with immunoSEQ multiplex PCR; TCRdb has only the in-frame clones, and not every one. The profile shows under 200,000 clones, 80% of them singletons. This clone was detected once. The rearrangement links TRBV2 to TRBJ1-5; 9 nucleotides match TRBD1. This clonotype was obtained from a man between 65 and 85 years old with active or convalescent COVID-19. Input material: peripheral blood. The CDR3 DNA is TGTGCCAGCATGGACGACAGGGGGAATCAGCCCCAGCATTTT. Protein sequence: CASMDDRGNQPQHF.